Presented here are 2 T cell receptor beta chains from one specimen sequenced in a study of T cell repertoires in ileal Crohn's disease. Measured with immunoSEQ multiplex PCR; TCRdb has only the in-frame clones, and not every one. Found here are approximately 4,000 clones, roughly 83% of them singletons; the top ten hold 7%. The sample was ileal tissue. The source of these receptors is an adult with Crohn's disease.

This clone has only a few counts. V is TRBV30 and J is TRBJ1-2; the D gene is possibly TRBD1 (6 bases). The CDR3 totals 17 residues. Germline lookup yields CDR1 GTSNPN and CDR2 SVGIG (reference sequence). The V end lost 1 base, the J end lost 4 bases, and 22 bases lay between the germline ends. The CDR3 DNA is TGTGCCTGGAGTGACGCGTTCCGGGCAGGGGCTCGCTATGGCTACACCTTC. This sequence encodes CAWSDAFRAGARYGYTF. The full variable domain, its missing parts supplied by reference TRBV30 and TRBJ1-2, is SQTIHQWPATLVQPVGSPLSLECTVEGTSNPNLYWYRQAAGRGLQLLFYSVGIGQISSEVPQNLSASRPQDRQFILSSKKLLLSDSGFYLCAWSDAFRAGARYGYTFGSGTRLTVV.

The V call is TRBV6-1, the J call TRBJ2-5; TRBD2 matches at 7 bases. From germline, CDR1 is MNHNS and CDR2 SASEGT. The CDR3 contains 13 residues. Germline trimming cut 6 bases from V and 5 bases from J; bases unmatched to any gene: 6. Written as DNA, the CDR3 is TGTGCCAGCAGGGGGCGGGAGACCGAGACCCAGTACTTC. Translation: CASRGRETETQYF.